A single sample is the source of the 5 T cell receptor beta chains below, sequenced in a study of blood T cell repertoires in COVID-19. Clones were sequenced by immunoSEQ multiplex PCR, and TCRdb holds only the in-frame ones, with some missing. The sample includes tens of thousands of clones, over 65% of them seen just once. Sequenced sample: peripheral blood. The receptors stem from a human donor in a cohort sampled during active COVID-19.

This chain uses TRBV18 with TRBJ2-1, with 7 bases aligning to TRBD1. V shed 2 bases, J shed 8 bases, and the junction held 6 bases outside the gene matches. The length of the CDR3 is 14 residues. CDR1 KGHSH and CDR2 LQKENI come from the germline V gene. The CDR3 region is CASSPRQGRDEQFF. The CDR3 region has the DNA TGTGCCAGCTCACCAAGACAGGGTCGCGATGAGCAGTTCTTC. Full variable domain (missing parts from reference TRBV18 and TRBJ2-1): NAGVMQNPRHLVRRRGQEARLRCSPMKGHSHVYWYRQLPEEGLKFMVYLQKENIIDESGMPKERFSAEFPKEGPSILRIQQVVRGDSAAYFCASSPRQGRDEQFFGPGTRLTVL.

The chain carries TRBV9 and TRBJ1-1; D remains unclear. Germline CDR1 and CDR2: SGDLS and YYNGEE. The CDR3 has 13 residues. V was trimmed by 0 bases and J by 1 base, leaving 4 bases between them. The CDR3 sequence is CASSVASNTEAFF. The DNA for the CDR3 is TGTGCCAGCAGCGTAGCGTCGAACACTGAAGCTTTCTTT.

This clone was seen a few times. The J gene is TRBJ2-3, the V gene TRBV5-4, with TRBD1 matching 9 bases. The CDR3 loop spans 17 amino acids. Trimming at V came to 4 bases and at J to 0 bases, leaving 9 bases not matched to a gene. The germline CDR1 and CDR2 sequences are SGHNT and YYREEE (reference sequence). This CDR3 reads CASSPGAGQGSTDTQYF. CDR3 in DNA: TGTGCCAGCAGCCCCGGGGCGGGACAGGGAAGCACAGATACGCAGTATTTT.

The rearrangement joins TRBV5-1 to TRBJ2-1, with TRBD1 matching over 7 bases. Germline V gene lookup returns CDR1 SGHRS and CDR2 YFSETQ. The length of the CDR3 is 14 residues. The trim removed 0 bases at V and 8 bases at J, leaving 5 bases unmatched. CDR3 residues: CASSLGQGGDEQFF. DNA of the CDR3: TGCGCCAGCAGCTTGGGACAGGGCGGCGATGAGCAGTTCTTC.

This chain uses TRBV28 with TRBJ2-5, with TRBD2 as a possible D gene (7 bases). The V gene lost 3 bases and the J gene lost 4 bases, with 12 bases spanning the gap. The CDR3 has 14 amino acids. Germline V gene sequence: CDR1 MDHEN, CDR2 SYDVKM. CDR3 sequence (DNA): TGTGCCAGCAGTTTGGCGGGGGCCCGAGAGACCCAGTACTTC. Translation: CASSLAGARETQYF.